This T cell receptor (beta chain) was recovered during a study of T cell repertoires in cytomegalovirus infection. Points from the study as a whole: Summed frequency of shared TCR beta families picked out CMV carriers who also had the relevant HLA.

A single record per CDR3 protein comes from TCRdb applying MiXCR to the reads. This sample yields nearly 700,000 distinct CDR3 sequences, of which around 30% are seen a single time; 18% belongs to the top ten. In regard to this clonotype: Its antigen is unknown.

This CDR3 comprises 15 residues. The germline V gene encodes CDR1 SGHTA and CDR2 FQGNSA. Between the trimmed V and J ends, which lost 5 bases and 7 bases, there was a span of 15 bases. The sequences come from cultured PBMCs, collected from culture after CMV antigen stimulation. This chain connects TRBV7-2 to TRBJ1-6; perhaps TRBD1 as D (5 bases). This TCR derives from a human donor in good health (CMV status not recorded). Some clones in this sample may be carry-over from other donors' samples. CDR3 bases: TGTGCCAGCAGCATTAGTAGGACACTCAATTCACCCCTCCACTTT. Residues: CASSISRTLNSPLHF.